Below are 27 T cell receptor beta chains sequenced from a single sample in a study of blood T cell repertoires in COVID-19. Using immunoSEQ multiplex PCR, the repertoire was profiled, and TCRdb retains in-frame clones only, with some absent. The data contain 250,000 to 300,000 clones, 85% to 90% of them seen just once; the ten biggest clones take up 3.5% to 4%. Input material: peripheral blood. The receptors shown here come from a man aged 18 to 30 with active or convalescent COVID-19.

This sequence joins TRBV5-4 and TRBJ2-3; TRBD1 agrees at 7 bases. The CDR3 has 15 amino acids. Germline CDR1 SGHNT, CDR2 YYREEE (reference sequence). V gave up 4 bases and J gave up 3 bases; unmatched junction bases: 8. The CDR3 bases are TGTGCCAGCAGCAAACGACAGGGTCTGACAGATACGCAGTATTTT. Translating gives CASSKRQGLTDTQYF.

This clone appeared once. This chain uses TRBV7-6 with TRBJ1-3, with D unresolved. The CDR3 covers 14 residues. Looked up from germline, CDR1 is SGHVS and CDR2 is FNYEAQ. The V end lost 4 bases, the J end lost 5 bases, and 12 bases lay between the germline ends. CDR3 residues: CASSSPTNRNTIYF. The CDR3 DNA sequence: TGTGCCAGCAGCTCCCCGACAAACCGAAACACCATATATTTT.

The table lists this clone with many counts. The J gene is TRBJ2-2, the V gene TRBV7-2, with D maybe TRBD2 (5 bases). Germline CDR1 and CDR2: SGHTA and FQGNSA. Trimming took off 5 bases at V and 4 bases at J, with 11 bases between the two ends. The CDR3 extends over 14 amino acids. CDR3 protein: CASSPLVFTGELFF. In DNA form, the CDR3 reads TGTGCCAGCAGCCCACTAGTTTTCACCGGGGAGCTGTTTTTT.

J is TRBJ2-1 and V is TRBV9; no clear D. The germline V and J ends were trimmed by 0 bases and 9 bases, with 16 bases remaining between them. The CDR3 covers 15 residues. The germline gives CDR1 SGDLS, CDR2 YYNGEE. This CDR3 is CASSVAAVALGEQFF. DNA of the CDR3: TGTGCCAGCAGCGTAGCTGCGGTAGCCCTGGGTGAGCAGTTCTTC.

The chain links TRBV18 to TRBJ1-3; D is perhaps TRBD1 (5 bases). V was trimmed by 3 bases and J by 7 bases, leaving 22 bases between them. Per germline, CDR1 KGHSH and CDR2 LQKENI. This CDR3 has 17 residues. This chain's CDR3 is CASSPTVGRTRRNTIYF. Here the CDR3 DNA reads TGTGCCAGCTCACCGACAGTAGGCCGTACGAGACGGAACACCATATATTTT.

This chain links TRBV6-5 with TRBJ2-7, with D maybe TRBD1 (6 bases). Looked up from germline, CDR1 is MNHEY and CDR2 is SVGAGI. The CDR3 consists of 15 residues. The V and J ends lost 8 bases and 5 bases respectively, with 22 bases between them. CDR3 region: CASRRADRTRHEQYF. The CDR3 DNA reads as TGTGCCAGCCGAAGGGCAGACAGGACGCGACACGAGCAGTACTTC.

J is TRBJ1-2 and V is TRBV7-2, with 9 bases aligning to TRBD1. This CDR3 contains 14 residues. V trimming: 6 bases; J trimming: 2 bases; junction bases outside the gene matches: 4. The germline V gene encodes CDR1 SGHTA and CDR2 FQGNSA. The CDR3 sequence is CASRSGQGNYGYTF. CDR3 in DNA: TGTGCCAGCAGATCCGGACAGGGGAACTATGGCTACACCTTC.

This sequence joins TRBV30 and TRBJ1-2; D might be TRBD1 (6 bases). This CDR3 contains 13 residues. Looked up from germline, CDR1 is GTSNPN and CDR2 is SVGIG (reference sequence). V lost 0 bases, J lost 4 bases, and 9 bases lay in between. CDR3 in DNA: TGTGCCTGGAGTGTAGGGGGGGGCTATGGCTACACCTTC. As protein: CAWSVGGGYGYTF.

This chain connects TRBV13 to TRBJ2-3; D is possibly TRBD2 (6 bases). The CDR3 has 15 residues. The ends were cut back, 5 bases at V and 2 bases at J, with 14 bases in the middle. The germline CDR1 and CDR2 sequences are PRHDT and FYEKMQ (reference sequence). In nucleotides, the CDR3 is TGTGCCAGCAGCCGTTTAGCGGCCTCCACAGATACGCAGTATTTT. Its protein is CASSRLAASTDTQYF.

The chain joins TRBV6-6 to TRBJ1-1; possibly TRBD1 for D (5 bases). The length of the CDR3 is 13 residues. Germline values: CDR1 MNHNY, CDR2 SVGAGI (reference sequence). V was trimmed by 6 bases and J by 3 bases, leaving 11 bases between them. The chain's CDR3 is CASRPPRDTEAFF. Here the CDR3 DNA reads TGTGCCAGCAGACCACCCAGGGACACTGAAGCTTTCTTT.

The chain joins TRBV18 to TRBJ1-1, with D uncertain. The CDR3 totals 15 residues. V lost 2 bases and J lost 10, with 20 bases in between. Germline values: CDR1 KGHSH, CDR2 LQKENI. This chain's CDR3 is CASSPEGVFSGGAFF. In DNA, the CDR3 is TGTGCCAGCTCACCAGAGGGAGTTTTTTCGGGCGGAGCTTTCTTT.

This chain links TRBV7-3 with TRBJ2-7; possibly TRBD2 for D (5 bases). Between the trimmed V and J ends, which lost 1 base and 6 bases, there was a span of 7 bases. The CDR3 is 12 residues long. Germline CDR1 is SGHTA and CDR2 is FQGTGA. CDR3 DNA: TGTGCCAGCAGCTTAATAGGAGGCGAGCAGTACTTC. Its protein product is CASSLIGGEQYF. Using reference TRBV7-3 and TRBJ2-7 for the parts outside the CDR3, the full variable domain is GAGVSQTPSNKVTEKGKYVELRCDPISGHTALYWYRQSLGQGPEFLIYFQGTGAADDSGLPNDRFFAVRPEGSVSTLKIQRTERGDSAVYLCASSLIGGEQYFGPGTRLTVT.

This clone was found a few times. This chain links TRBV14 with TRBJ1-1; D gene unclear. The ends were cut back, 3 bases at V and 3 bases at J, with 11 bases in the middle. This CDR3 spans 14 amino acids. Germline V gene data show CDR1 as SGHDN and CDR2 as FVKESK. Written as DNA, the CDR3 is TGTGCCAGCAGCCAGGCAGGATGGTACACTGAAGCTTTCTTT. Protein: CASSQAGWYTEAFF.

V usage is TRBV18 and J usage is TRBJ1-5; D may be TRBD1 (5 bases). Germline loops: CDR1 KGHSH, CDR2 LQKENI. The CDR3 has 14 amino acids. Trimming cost V 6 bases and J 3 bases, with 12 bases left between them. Here the CDR3 reads CASSLEDTNQPQHF. CDR3 bases: TGTGCCAGCTCGCTCGAGGACACCAATCAGCCCCAGCATTTT.

The V gene is TRBV5-4, the J gene TRBJ2-2, with TRBD1 as a possible D gene (6 bases). The V end lost 10 bases, the J end lost 4 bases, and 17 bases lay between the germline ends. CDR3 length: 14 amino acids. In germline, CDR1 is SGHNT, CDR2 YYREEE (reference sequence). The chain's CDR3 is CASTGDTSTGELFF. The CDR3 DNA follows: TGTGCCTCCACCGGGGACACAAGCACCGGGGAGCTGTTTTTT.

This chain connects TRBV16 to TRBJ2-5; TRBD2 aligns across 12 bases. This CDR3 comprises 17 residues. Germline-derived CDR1 and CDR2 are KGHSY and FQNENV. V shed 3 bases and J 4 bases; nucleotides not matched to a gene: 9. DNA for the CDR3: TGTGCCAGCAGCCATGTCCTAGCGGGAGGGCCAGGAGAGACCCAGTACTTC. This codes for CASSHVLAGGPGETQYF.

This chain joins TRBV7-9 and TRBJ1-1; no clear D. The CDR3 runs 13 residues. Germline V lookup: CDR1 SEHNR, CDR2 FQNEAQ (reference sequence). Trimming shortened V by 6 bases and J by 2 bases, and 10 bases separated the two germline ends. CDR3 nucleotide sequence: TGTGCCAGCAGACGGGGAGAAAACACTGAAGCTTTCTTT. Its protein product is CASRRGENTEAFF.

V and J are TRBV7-9 and TRBJ1-1; a weak D match, TRBD1 (5 bases). V lost 6 bases and J 0 bases, leaving 17 bases between the germline ends. CDR1 and CDR2 (germline): SEHNR, FQNEAQ (reference sequence). The CDR3 has 16 residues. This chain's CDR3 is CASSNTGPPLNTEAFF. The CDR3, as DNA: TGTGCCAGCAGTAATACAGGTCCCCCCTTGAACACTGAAGCTTTCTTT.

This clone was seen more than once but under ten times. The chain links TRBV19 to TRBJ2-5, with TRBD1 identical over 8 bases. V gave up 6 bases and J gave up 3 bases; unmatched junction bases: 0. Germline lookup yields CDR1 LNHDA and CDR2 SQIVND (reference sequence). The CDR3 consists of 12 residues. This chain's CDR3 is CASRDREETQYF. The CDR3 DNA reads as TGTGCCAGTAGGGACAGGGAAGAGACCCAGTACTTC.

This sequence joins TRBV5-1 and TRBJ2-5; TRBD1 aligns across 9 bases. The V gene end was trimmed by 3 bases and the J gene end by 3 bases; junction bases not matched to a gene: 0. This CDR3 has 13 amino acids. Germline-derived CDR1 and CDR2 are SGHRS and YFSETQ. The CDR3 DNA reads as TGCGCCAGCAGCTGGACAGGGGAAGAGACCCAGTACTTC. It encodes CASSWTGEETQYF.

The CDR3 loop reads CASSLGGSNDEQYF. The CDR3 DNA reads as TGCGCCAGCAGCTTGGGCGGGAGTAACGACGAGCAGTACTTC. J is TRBJ2-7 and V is TRBV5-1; 7 positions match TRBD2. The trim removed 0 bases at V and 5 bases at J, leaving 5 bases unmatched. The CDR3 spans 14 residues. Germline V CDR1 and CDR2: SGHRS, YFSETQ.

This clone was observed many times. Additional DNA sequences in this sample encode the identical CDR3. The chain combines TRBV23-1 with TRBJ1-2; 10 bases line up with TRBD1. TRBV23-1 is marked as an open reading frame, function uncertain. CDR3 length equals 14 residues. V lost 6 bases and J lost 2; bases outside the gene matches: 3. CDR3 sequence: CASSRDRGNYGYTF. In nucleotides, the CDR3 is TGCGCCAGCAGCCGGGACAGGGGCAACTATGGCTACACCTTC.

This chain links TRBV5-6 with TRBJ2-5; D gene ambiguous. Per the germline V gene, CDR1 is SGHDT and CDR2 is YYEEEE. The V gene lost 0 bases and the J gene lost 5 bases, with 17 bases spanning the gap. The CDR3 loop spans 16 amino acids. The CDR3 reads CASSLGANNGAETQYF. The CDR3 nucleotides are TGTGCCAGCAGCTTGGGGGCTAATAACGGTGCGGAGACCCAGTACTTC. The variable domain in full, completed from reference TRBV5-6 and TRBJ2-5, reads DAGVTQSPTHLIKTRGQQVTLRCSPKSGHDTVSWYQQALGQGPQFIFQYYEEEERQRGNFPDRFSGHQFPNYSSELNVNALLLGDSALYLCASSLGANNGAETQYFGPGTRLLVL.

The gene calls are TRBV5-5 and TRBJ2-7; a weak D match, TRBD1 (5 bases). Trimming cost V 3 bases and J 5 bases, with 12 bases left between them. The V gene's germline CDR1 is SGHKS and CDR2 YYEKEE (reference sequence). This CDR3 has 13 residues. CDR3: CASSYVWGHEQYF. DNA of the CDR3: TGTGCCAGCAGCTATGTCTGGGGCCACGAGCAGTACTTC.

This chain connects TRBV28 to TRBJ1-5, with 9 bases fitting TRBD1. The length of the CDR3 is 14 residues. Unmatched junction bases numbered 7, after V lost 6 bases and J lost 7 bases. Germline CDR1 is MDHEN and CDR2 is SYDVKM. CDR3 DNA: TGTGCCAGCAGGCTGGGACAGGGCATACAGCCCCAGCATTTT. As protein: CASRLGQGIQPQHF.

The rearrangement links TRBV24-1 to TRBJ2-1; D perhaps matches TRBD2 (7 bases). V was pared by 9 bases and J by 13 bases, with 36 bases between. The CDR3 loop spans 18 amino acids. The V gene's germline CDR1 is KGHDR and CDR2 SFDVKD. The CDR3 spells CATGSAPSWDVSAGAQFF. The CDR3 DNA follows: TGTGCCACCGGTAGTGCACCAAGCTGGGATGTCTCTGCGGGGGCACAGTTCTTC.

The chain has TRBV27 and TRBJ2-1; tentatively, D is TRBD2 (6 bases). V shed 6 bases and J shed 10 bases, with 22 bases lying between them. Germline V gene lookup returns CDR1 MNHEY and CDR2 SMNVEV (reference sequence). The CDR3 covers 15 residues. The CDR3 bases are TGTGCCAGCAGATCAACTAGCAATCTTTTTACAGAGCAGTTCTTC. This gives the protein CASRSTSNLFTEQFF.